The clone carrying this T cell receptor beta chain has a handful of counts. Regarding treatment: some 20 received Ad26.COV2.S at low or high dose, single or two shots; several received placebo; per-sample allocation not given. Collection of the samples took place on day 63 after the first injection of vaccine or placebo. The assay was immunoSEQ multiplex PCR, and TCRdb's table has in-frame clones only and misses some. The sample holds hundreds of thousands of clones, roughly 85% seen once. The sample belongs to a study of Ad26.COV2.S vaccination and SARS-CoV-2 variants. CDR1 and CDR2 (germline): MGHRA, YSYEKL. V was pared by 1 base and J by 5 bases, with 9 bases between. CDR3 length: 14 amino acids.

The receptor was isolated from a person aged 18 to 65 who received the Ad26.COV2.S COVID-19 vaccine or a placebo. This chain links TRBV4-1 with TRBJ1-5, with D hard to call. The input for sequencing was peripheral blood, taken in a trial of Ad26.COV2.S vaccine versus placebo. The CDR3 sequence is CASSQGLMYQPQHF. The CDR3 nucleotides read TGCGCCAGCAGCCAAGGTCTCATGTATCAGCCCCAGCATTTT.